This TCR beta chain is from a study of blood T cells in healthy people across ages. Findings of the study overall: Naive CD4+ cells and diversity were both higher in long-lived donors than in aged donors. Leaving the PBMCs unsorted stopped any conclusive comparison of naive versus antigen-experienced cells.

With a J-beta primer mix and a sample-barcoded 5' primer, a second PCR ran about 6 to 11 cycles. MiXCR was run by TCRdb on the 5' RACE reads, yielding one entry per CDR3 protein. Found here are about 400,000 distinct CDR3 sequences, about 49% of them singletons; the top ten hold 50% to 65%. The donors, healthy Caucasians from Russia, were aged roughly 6 to 90. With regard to this clonotype: Its target is unknown.

The CDR3 is 15 residues long. The J gene is TRBJ2-1, the V gene TRBV6-7; D is perhaps TRBD2 (6 bases). The tail of the sequence fits TRBJ2-7 better, so the J call may be wrong. TRBV6-7 is an ORF, and what it does is uncertain. This TCR derives from a man aged 55 to 69 in good health. Sequencing used blood. CDR3 loop: CANPSGTQPYNEQYF. CDR3 nucleotides: TGTGCCAACCCCTCCGGGACTCAACCCTACAATGAGCAGTACTTC.